Presented here are 3 T cell receptor beta chains from one specimen sequenced in a study of blood T cell repertoires in COVID-19. Method: immunoSEQ multiplex PCR; TCRdb's copy keeps in-frame clones and lacks some. The sample has approximately 330,000 clones; 80% to 90% are singletons. Material: peripheral blood. These receptors came from a man aged 25-45 years with COVID-19, enrolled during active disease.

CDR3 DNA: TGTGCCAGCTCACCCGGACTAGGGAGCGACGAGCAGTACTTC. Its protein product is CASSPGLGSDEQYF. The V gene is TRBV18, the J gene TRBJ2-7; 7 bases line up with TRBD2. Germline V gives CDR1 KGHSH, CDR2 LQKENI. The CDR3 consists of 14 residues. Trimming took 3 bases from V and 5 from J; bases not matched to a gene: 7. Filled out from reference TRBV18 and TRBJ2-7, the complete variable domain reads NAGVMQNPRHLVRRRGQEARLRCSPMKGHSHVYWYRQLPEEGLKFMVYLQKENIIDESGMPKERFSAEFPKEGPSILRIQQVVRGDSAAYFCASSPGLGSDEQYFGPGTRLTVT.

The chain links TRBV10-3 to TRBJ2-1; weak D call: TRBD2 (6 bases). This CDR3 has 14 amino acids. V lost 2 bases and J lost 8, with 13 bases in between. Looked up from germline, CDR1 is ENHRY and CDR2 is SYGVKD. For the CDR3, the DNA is TGTGCCATCAGTGAGCGGGGGACGATATATGAGCAGTTCTTC. Translating gives CAISERGTIYEQFF.

The rearrangement uses TRBV3-1 (or the pseudogene TRBV3-2) and TRBJ2-1, with TRBD1 matching over 8 bases. Looked up from germline, CDR1 is LGHDT and CDR2 is YNNKEL (reference sequence). CDR3 length: 12 amino acids. With 3 bases clipped from V and 15 bases from J, the junction kept 7 bases outside the gene matches. For the CDR3, the DNA is TGTGCCAGCAGCCAGACAGGGGTTGGGGGGTTCTTC. Protein: CASSQTGVGGFF.